This T cell receptor beta chain originates from a study of identical twins. This CDR3 has 16 residues. Germline CDR1 MGHRA, CDR2 YSYEKL. General observations from the study: Zero-insertion findings could be partly confounded by invariant cells (MAIT and iNKT cells). Beta clonotypes that were abundant in cord blood contained fewer insertions, a pattern absent from memory repertoires. Sharing of beta out-of-frame sequences by twins showed a weaker excess.

TCRdb itself ran the 5' RACE reads through MiXCR, one entry per CDR3 protein. The sample shows some 1,600,000 distinct CDR3 sequences, under 35% of them seen only once. In every case, the donor was a healthy Caucasian. Remarks on this clonotype: Its antigen is undetermined.

The chain links TRBV4-1 to TRBJ2-1, with D perhaps TRBD1 or TRBD2 (6 bases each). The DNA end favors TRBJ2-7, so the J call may be wrong. The sample comprised cord blood. This sequence was found in a newborn girl in good health. The CDR3 sequence: CASSQGDGGPYNEQYF. CDR3 DNA: TGCGCCAGCAGCCAAGGTGACGGGGGCCCCTACAATGAGCAGTACTTC.